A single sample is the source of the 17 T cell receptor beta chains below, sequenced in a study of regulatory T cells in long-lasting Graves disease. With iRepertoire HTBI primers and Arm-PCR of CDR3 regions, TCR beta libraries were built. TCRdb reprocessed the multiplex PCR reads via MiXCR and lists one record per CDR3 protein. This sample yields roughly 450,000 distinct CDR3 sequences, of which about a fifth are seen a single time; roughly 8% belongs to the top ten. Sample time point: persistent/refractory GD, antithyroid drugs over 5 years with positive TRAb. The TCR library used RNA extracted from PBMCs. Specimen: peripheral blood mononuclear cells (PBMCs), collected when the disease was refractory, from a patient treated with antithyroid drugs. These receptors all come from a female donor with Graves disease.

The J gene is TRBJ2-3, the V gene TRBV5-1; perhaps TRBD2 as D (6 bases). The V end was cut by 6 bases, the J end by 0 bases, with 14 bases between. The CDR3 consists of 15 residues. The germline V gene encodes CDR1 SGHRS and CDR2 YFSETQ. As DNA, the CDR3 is TGCGCCAGCACCTACACCGGGACTAGCACAGATACGCAGTATTTT. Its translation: CASTYTGTSTDTQYF.

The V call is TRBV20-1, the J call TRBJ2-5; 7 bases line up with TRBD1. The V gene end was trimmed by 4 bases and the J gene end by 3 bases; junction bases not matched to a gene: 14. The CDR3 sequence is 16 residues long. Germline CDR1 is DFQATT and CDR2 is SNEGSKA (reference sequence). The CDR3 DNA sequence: TGCAGTGCTACCACAGGGGCGAACAGCCATAAAGAGACCCAGTACTTC. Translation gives CSATTGANSHKETQYF.

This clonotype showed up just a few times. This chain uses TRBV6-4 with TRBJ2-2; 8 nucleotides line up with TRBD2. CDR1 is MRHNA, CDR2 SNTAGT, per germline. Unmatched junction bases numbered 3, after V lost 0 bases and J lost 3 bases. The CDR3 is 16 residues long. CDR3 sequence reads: CASSDSIGRDTGELFF. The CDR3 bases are TGTGCCAGCAGTGACTCGATCGGGAGGGACACCGGGGAGCTGTTTTTT.

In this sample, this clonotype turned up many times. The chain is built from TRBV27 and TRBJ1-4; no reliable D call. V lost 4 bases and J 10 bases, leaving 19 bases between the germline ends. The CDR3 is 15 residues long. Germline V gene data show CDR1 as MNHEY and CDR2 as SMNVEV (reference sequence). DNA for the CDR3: TGTGCCAGCAGTTCCGACGGGCTGGCGGTTGGAAAACTGTTTTTT. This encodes CASSSDGLAVGKLFF.

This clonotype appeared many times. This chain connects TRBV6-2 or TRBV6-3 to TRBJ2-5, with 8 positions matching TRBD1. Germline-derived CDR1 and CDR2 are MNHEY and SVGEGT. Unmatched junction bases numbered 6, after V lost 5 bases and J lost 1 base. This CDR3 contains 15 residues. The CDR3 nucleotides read TGTGCCAGCAGTCCCGGACAGGGAACCCAAGAGACCCAGTACTTC. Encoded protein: CASSPGQGTQETQYF.

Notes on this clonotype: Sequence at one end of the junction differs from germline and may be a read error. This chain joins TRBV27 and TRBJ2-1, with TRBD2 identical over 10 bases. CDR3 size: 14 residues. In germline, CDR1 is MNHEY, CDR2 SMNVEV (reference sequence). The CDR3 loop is CTSSFLAGENEQFF. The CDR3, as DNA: TGTACCAGCAGTTTTCTAGCGGGGGAGAATGAGCAGTTCTTC.

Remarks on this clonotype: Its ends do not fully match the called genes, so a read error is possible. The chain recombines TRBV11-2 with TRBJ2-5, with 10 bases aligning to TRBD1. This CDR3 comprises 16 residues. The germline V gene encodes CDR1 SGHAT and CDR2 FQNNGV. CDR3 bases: TGCGCCAGCAGCTTGGTGGGACAGGGGACTCGAGAGACCCAGTACTTC. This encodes CASSLVGQGTRETQYF. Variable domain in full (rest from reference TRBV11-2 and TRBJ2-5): EAGVAQSPRYKIIEKRQSVAFWCNPISGHATLYWYQQILGQGPKLLIQFQNNGVVDDSQLPKDRFSAERLKGVDSTLKIQPAKLEDSAVYLCASSLVGQGTRETQYFGPGTRLLVL.

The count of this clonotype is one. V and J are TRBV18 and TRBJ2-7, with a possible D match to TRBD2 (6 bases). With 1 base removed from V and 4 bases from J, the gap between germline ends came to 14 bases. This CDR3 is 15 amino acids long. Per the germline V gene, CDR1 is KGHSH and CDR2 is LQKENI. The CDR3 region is CASSPQSGEGYEQYF. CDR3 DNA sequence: TGTGCCAGCTCACCACAGTCGGGAGAAGGATACGAGCAGTACTTC.

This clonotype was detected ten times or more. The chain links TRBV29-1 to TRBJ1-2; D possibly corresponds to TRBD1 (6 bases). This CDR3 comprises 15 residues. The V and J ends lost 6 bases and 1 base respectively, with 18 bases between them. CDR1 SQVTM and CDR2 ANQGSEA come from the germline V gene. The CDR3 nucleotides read TGCAGCGTACTAAACAGGGAGGGAGATAACTATGGCTACACCTTC. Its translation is CSVLNREGDNYGYTF.

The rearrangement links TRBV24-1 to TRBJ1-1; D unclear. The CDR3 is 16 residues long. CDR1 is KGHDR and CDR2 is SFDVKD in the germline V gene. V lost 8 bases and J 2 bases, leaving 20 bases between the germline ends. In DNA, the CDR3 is TGTGCCACCATTCTCGGAGGATTACCGAAAAACACTGAAGCTTTCTTT. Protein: CATILGGLPKNTEAFF.

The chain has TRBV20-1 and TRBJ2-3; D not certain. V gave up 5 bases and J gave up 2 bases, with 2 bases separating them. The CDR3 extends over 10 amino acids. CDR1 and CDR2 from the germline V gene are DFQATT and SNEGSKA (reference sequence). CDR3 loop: CSALTDTQYF. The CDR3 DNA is TGCAGTGCTCTCACAGATACGCAGTATTTT.

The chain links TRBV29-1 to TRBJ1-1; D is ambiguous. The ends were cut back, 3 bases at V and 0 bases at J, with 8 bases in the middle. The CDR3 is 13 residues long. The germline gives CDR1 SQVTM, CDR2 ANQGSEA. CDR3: CSVEWKLNTEAFF. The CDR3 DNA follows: TGCAGCGTTGAGTGGAAGTTGAACACTGAAGCTTTCTTT.

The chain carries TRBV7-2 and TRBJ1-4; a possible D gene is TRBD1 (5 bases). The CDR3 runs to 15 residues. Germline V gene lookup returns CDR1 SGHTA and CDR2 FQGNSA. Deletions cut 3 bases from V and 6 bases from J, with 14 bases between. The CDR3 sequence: CASSFGGGGDEKLFF. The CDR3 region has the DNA TGTGCCAGCAGCTTCGGGGGAGGTGGGGATGAAAAACTGTTTTTT.

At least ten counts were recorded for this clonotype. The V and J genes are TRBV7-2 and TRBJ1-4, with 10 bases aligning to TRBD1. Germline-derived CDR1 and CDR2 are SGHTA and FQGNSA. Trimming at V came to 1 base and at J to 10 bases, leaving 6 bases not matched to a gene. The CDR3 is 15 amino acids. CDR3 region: CASSLVGDRGGKLFF. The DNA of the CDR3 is TGTGCCAGCAGCTTAGTTGGGGACAGGGGAGGAAAACTGTTTTTT.

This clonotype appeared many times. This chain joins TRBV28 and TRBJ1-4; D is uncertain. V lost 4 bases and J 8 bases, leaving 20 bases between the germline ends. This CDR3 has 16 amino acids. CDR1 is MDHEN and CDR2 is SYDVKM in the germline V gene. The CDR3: CASSYGTAGFGEKLFF. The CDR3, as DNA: TGTGCCAGCAGTTACGGAACGGCTGGGTTCGGGGAAAAACTGTTTTTT.

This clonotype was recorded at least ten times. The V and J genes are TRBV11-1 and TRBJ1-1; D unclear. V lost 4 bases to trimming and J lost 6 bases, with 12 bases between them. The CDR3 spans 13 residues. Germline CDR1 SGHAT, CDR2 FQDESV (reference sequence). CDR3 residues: CASSWSGSSEAFF. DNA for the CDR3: TGTGCCAGCAGCTGGAGCGGGAGTTCTGAAGCTTTCTTT.

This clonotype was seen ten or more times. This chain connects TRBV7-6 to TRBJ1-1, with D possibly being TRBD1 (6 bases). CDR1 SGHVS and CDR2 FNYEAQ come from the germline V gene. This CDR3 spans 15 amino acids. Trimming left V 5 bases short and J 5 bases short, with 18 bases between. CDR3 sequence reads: CASSPREGVGTEAFF. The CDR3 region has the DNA TGTGCCAGCAGCCCCCGGGAGGGGGTTGGGACTGAAGCTTTCTTT.